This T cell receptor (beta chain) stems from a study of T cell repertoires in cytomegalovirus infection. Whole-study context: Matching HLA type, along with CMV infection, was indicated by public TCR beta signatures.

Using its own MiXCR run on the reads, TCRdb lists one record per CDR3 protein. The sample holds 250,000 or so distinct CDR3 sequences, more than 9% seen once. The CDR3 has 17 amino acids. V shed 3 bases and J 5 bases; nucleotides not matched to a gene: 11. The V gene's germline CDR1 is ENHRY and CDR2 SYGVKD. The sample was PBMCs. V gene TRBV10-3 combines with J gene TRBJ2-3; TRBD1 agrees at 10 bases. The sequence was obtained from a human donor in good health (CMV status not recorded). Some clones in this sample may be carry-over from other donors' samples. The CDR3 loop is CAISDYRSGTGEDTQYF. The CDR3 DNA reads TGTGCCATCAGTGATTATAGGTCCGGGACAGGGGAAGATACGCAGTATTTT.